The 23 T cell receptor beta chains given below trace back to one sample, sequenced in a study of T cell changes during pregnancy in multiple sclerosis. Repertoires were generated with immunoSEQ multiplex PCR, while TCRdb's copy carries only in-frame clones and drops some. The table has over 20,000 clones, 75% to 90% seen once. Sequenced material: CD4+ T cells from peripheral blood mononuclear cells, taken in the first trimester of pregnancy. Source of these receptors: a female donor in good health, enrolled as a control in a pregnancy study.

This clone was seen a handful of times. This sequence joins TRBV4-1 and TRBJ1-6; 8 bases agree with TRBD1. The CDR3 is 15 amino acids. J was trimmed by 10 bases and V by 3 bases; bases with no gene match: 8. Germline V gene data show CDR1 as MGHRA and CDR2 as YSYEKL. The CDR3 DNA follows: TGCGCCAGCAGCCAGGGAACAGGGGGGAGGTCACCCCTCCACTTT. Translating it yields CASSQGTGGRSPLHF.

J is TRBJ2-6 and V is TRBV7-8; D not resolved. Germline assignment: CDR1 SGHVS and CDR2 FQNEAQ. Trimming pared 5 bases from V and 0 bases from J, leaving 14 bases between. There are 17 residues in the CDR3. The CDR3 spells CASSLPRRFSGANVLTF. In nucleotides, the CDR3 is TGTGCCAGCAGCCTCCCCCGGAGATTCTCTGGGGCCAACGTCCTGACTTTC. Based on the CDR3 plus reference TRBV7-8 and TRBJ2-6, the full variable domain is GAGVSQSPRYKVAKRGQDVALRCDPISGHVSLFWYQQALGQGPEFLTYFQNEAQLDKSGLPSDRFFAERPEGSVSTLKIQRTQQEDSAVYLCASSLPRRFSGANVLTFGAGSRLTVL.

The chain links TRBV30 to TRBJ1-2, with a possible D match to TRBD1 (5 bases). Germline assignment: CDR1 GTSNPN and CDR2 SVGIG (reference sequence). This CDR3 comprises 14 residues. Trimming left V 2 bases short and J 8 bases short, with 18 bases between. This CDR3 reads CAWSRGEGKRGYTF. The DNA for the CDR3 is TGTGCCTGGAGTCGGGGGGAAGGGAAGAGGGGCTACACCTTC.

This chain connects TRBV13 to TRBJ2-7; 13 positions agree with TRBD2. This CDR3 is built from 18 residues. V dropped 0 bases and J dropped 2; count of bases not matched to a gene: 7. CDR1 PRHDT and CDR2 FYEKMQ come from the germline V gene (reference sequence). The CDR3 sequence is CASSLGLTSGGQAYEQYF. CDR3 DNA sequence: TGTGCCAGCAGCTTAGGGTTGACTAGCGGGGGGCAGGCCTACGAGCAGTACTTC.

The rearrangement links TRBV6-4 to TRBJ2-2; TRBD2 matches 9 bases. Germline V gene sequence: CDR1 MRHNA, CDR2 SNTAGT. This CDR3 spans 14 amino acids. V was pared by 5 bases and J by 5 bases, with 3 bases of the junction left unmatched. In DNA form, the CDR3 reads TGTGCCAGCAGTTCTAGCGGGGAAACCGGGGAGCTGTTTTTT. Translated: CASSSSGETGELFF.

The chain is built from TRBV7-3 and TRBJ2-1; 8 bases align to TRBD1. The germline gives CDR1 SGHTA, CDR2 FQGTGA. Unmatched junction bases numbered 7, after V lost 2 bases and J lost 10 bases. The CDR3 contains 14 residues. CDR3 protein: CASSLFQGAREQFF. The CDR3 DNA reads TGTGCCAGCAGCTTATTTCAGGGGGCGCGCGAGCAGTTCTTC.

This clone is medium-sized in the sample. This chain links TRBV11-2 with TRBJ2-7; TRBD2 might be the D (6 bases). There are 16 residues in the CDR3. V lost 5 bases to trimming and J lost 7 bases, with 24 bases between them. Germline V CDR1 and CDR2: SGHAT, FQNNGV. The CDR3 loop is CASSTRGGKRVNEQYF. The CDR3 region has the DNA TGTGCCAGCAGCACCAGAGGCGGGAAGCGGGTAAATGAGCAGTACTTC.

This rearrangement joins TRBV6-1 to TRBJ1-1; no firm D call. The CDR3 has 13 amino acids. V was clipped by 6 bases and J by 3 bases, with 11 bases between them. CDR1 MNHNS and CDR2 SASEGT come from the germline V gene. In DNA form, the CDR3 reads TGTGCCAGCAGCCCCCTACGGGACACTGAAGCTTTCTTT. Translation gives CASSPLRDTEAFF.

This chain uses TRBV6-1 with TRBJ1-1; D is uncertain. Germline CDR1 and CDR2: MNHNS and SASEGT. V lost 7 bases and J 1 base, leaving 7 bases between the germline ends. The CDR3 has 12 residues. CDR3 coding DNA: TGTGCCAGCATGTCGGGGAACACTGAAGCTTTCTTT. As protein: CASMSGNTEAFF.

V gene TRBV7-2 combines with J gene TRBJ2-1; tentatively, D is TRBD2 (6 bases). Germline CDR1 is SGHTA and CDR2 is FQGNSA. Trimming removed 1 base at V and 0 bases at J, with 13 bases between. This CDR3 has 17 amino acids. The CDR3 DNA reads TGTGCCAGCAGCTTAGAGCTAGCGCTCAGCTCCTACAATGAGCAGTTCTTC. It translates to CASSLELALSSYNEQFF.

V and J are TRBV6-5 and TRBJ1-6, with D perhaps TRBD1 (6 bases). Germline V lookup: CDR1 MNHEY, CDR2 SVGAGI. The CDR3 runs 14 residues. V lost 6 bases to trimming and J lost 8 bases, with 14 bases between them. The CDR3, as DNA: TGTGCCAGCAGGACGGACAGTGATTATTCACCCCTCCACTTT. Its translation: CASRTDSDYSPLHF.

This clone showed up just once. The V call is TRBV19, the J call TRBJ2-3, with TRBD1 matching over 9 bases. Trimming cost V 9 bases and J 2 bases; bases outside gene matches: 12. The germline gives CDR1 LNHDA, CDR2 SQIVND (reference sequence). This CDR3 region has 16 residues. CDR3 sequence reads: CASKGTTGGTTDTQYF. Here the CDR3 DNA reads TGTGCCAGCAAGGGGACGACAGGGGGGACCACAGATACGCAGTATTTT.

The V gene is TRBV7-2, the J gene TRBJ2-3; tentatively, D is TRBD1 (8 bases). CDR3 size: 17 residues. Germline V lookup: CDR1 SGHTA, CDR2 FQGNSA. The V and J ends lost 5 bases and 1 base respectively, with 19 bases between them. The CDR3 loop reads CASSQPRGLAGTDTQYF. CDR3 in DNA: TGTGCCAGCAGCCAGCCCAGGGGGCTAGCGGGCACAGATACGCAGTATTTT.

The genes are TRBV19 and TRBJ2-7; 8 bases map to TRBD2. CDR3 length: 14 amino acids. V lost 3 bases to trimming and J lost 2 bases; unmatched junction nucleotides: 3. Germline values: CDR1 LNHDA, CDR2 SQIVND (reference sequence). CDR3 protein: CASSILAGTYEQYF. DNA for the CDR3: TGTGCCAGTAGTATTTTAGCGGGAACCTACGAGCAGTACTTC.

V gene TRBV28 combines with J gene TRBJ1-2; D is unresolved. The CDR3 sequence is 15 residues long. The germline CDR1 and CDR2 sequences are MDHEN and SYDVKM. The V gene lost 6 bases and the J gene lost 1 base, with 15 bases spanning the gap. The CDR3 spells CASSSPEEINYGYTF. In DNA, the CDR3 is TGTGCCAGCAGCTCCCCCGAGGAGATTAACTATGGCTACACCTTC.

The chain uses TRBV7-8 and TRBJ2-5, with TRBD2 matching 7 bases. V dropped 3 bases and J dropped 1; count of bases not matched to a gene: 5. Germline lookup yields CDR1 SGHVS and CDR2 FQNEAQ. The CDR3 runs 15 residues. For the CDR3, the DNA is TGTGCCAGCAGCTTCCAGCGGGACCTCCAAGAGACCCAGTACTTC. Protein product: CASSFQRDLQETQYF.

J is TRBJ2-2 and V is TRBV7-3, with D tentatively TRBD2 (7 bases). The V end lost 5 bases, the J end lost 7 bases, and 23 bases lay between the germline ends. Germline V gene data show CDR1 as SGHTA and CDR2 as FQGTGA. There are 17 residues in the CDR3. CDR3: CASSRFLGGPGDGELFF. The CDR3 DNA reads as TGTGCCAGCAGCCGATTTCTCGGGGGGCCCGGGGACGGGGAGCTGTTTTTT.

The chain combines TRBV5-6 with TRBJ1-2; maybe TRBD1 (5 bases). CDR1 is SGHDT and CDR2 is YYEEEE in the germline V gene. Trimming shortened V by 4 bases and J by 1 base, and 14 bases separated the two germline ends. The CDR3 loop spans 15 amino acids. The CDR3 DNA reads as TGTGCCAGCAGCGGAGGGGACCGATATAACTATGGCTACACCTTC. Its protein is CASSGGDRYNYGYTF.

This chain connects TRBV4-3 to TRBJ1-2, with TRBD1 matching 7 bases. The CDR3 runs 14 residues. The V and J ends lost 2 bases and 5 bases, in that order; junction bases with no gene match: 5. In germline, CDR1 is LGHNA, CDR2 YSLEER. CDR3 bases: TGCGCCAGCAGCCAACGAACAGGGGATTATGGCTACACCTTC. Its protein product is CASSQRTGDYGYTF.

V and J are TRBV5-1 and TRBJ2-5; 8 bases map to TRBD1. Trimming removed 0 bases from V and 6 bases from J; junction bases left unmatched: 4. The V gene's germline CDR1 is SGHRS and CDR2 YFSETQ. The CDR3 totals 14 residues. The CDR3 nucleotides read TGCGCCAGCAGCTTGGAACAGGGGGTCAAGACCCAGTACTTC. Translation gives CASSLEQGVKTQYF.

The genes are TRBV6-1 and TRBJ1-2; D ambiguous. CDR1 is MNHNS, CDR2 SASEGT, per germline. The V and J ends lost 0 bases and 4 bases respectively, with 12 bases between them. CDR3 length: 15 amino acids. The DNA for the CDR3 is TGTGCCAGCAGTGAAGCGGGAGGAGTCGGCTATGGCTACACCTTC. Amino acid sequence: CASSEAGGVGYGYTF.

V usage is TRBV28 and J usage is TRBJ2-7, with D perhaps matching TRBD1 (5 bases). Trimming shortened V by 5 bases and J by 2 bases, and 13 bases separated the two germline ends. The CDR3 extends over 14 amino acids. The V gene's germline CDR1 is MDHEN and CDR2 SYDVKM. The CDR3 nucleotides are TGTGCCAGCAGTGTAGACAGAATTGCCTACGAGCAGTACTTC. Encoded protein: CASSVDRIAYEQYF. Full variable domain (rest looked up from reference TRBV28 and TRBJ2-7): DVKVTQSSRYLVKRTGEKVFLECVQDMDHENMFWYRQDPGLGLRLIYFSYDVKMKEKGDIPEGYSVSREKKERFSLILESASTNQTSMYLCASSVDRIAYEQYFGPGTRLTVT.

The chain carries TRBV10-3 and TRBJ2-3; TRBD2 matches at 15 bases. The germline V gene has CDR1 ENHRY and CDR2 SYGVKD. Trimming at V came to 5 bases and at J to 6 bases, leaving 3 bases not matched to a gene. This CDR3 contains 15 residues. CDR3 protein: CAISWTSGGADTQYF. Here the CDR3 DNA reads TGTGCCATCAGTTGGACTAGCGGGGGGGCGGATACGCAGTATTTT.